This TCR beta chain originates from a study of T-cell reconstitution after alpha-beta-depleted transplantation in children. For TCRbeta, the library was prepared with unique molecular identifiers. Via MiXCR, TCRdb re-called the PCR reads, giving one row per CDR3 protein. In the table there are about half a million distinct CDR3 sequences, around 12% of which are singletons. The trim removed 6 bases at V and 4 bases at J, leaving 8 bases unmatched. Germline V CDR1 and CDR2: MNHEY, SMNVEV (reference sequence). The CDR3 loop spans 16 amino acids. This chain uses TRBV27 with TRBJ2-3, with TRBD1 identical over 12 bases. The sample in question was PBMCs from the stem cell graft donor, obtained from the stem cell graft. The TCR sequence derives from a human donor who donated a stem cell graft to a child with combined immunodeficiency. CDR3 sequence (DNA): TGTGCCAGCAGCTCATCCGGGACAGGGGGCCCAGATACGCAGTATTTT. It specifies CASSSSGTGGPDTQYF.